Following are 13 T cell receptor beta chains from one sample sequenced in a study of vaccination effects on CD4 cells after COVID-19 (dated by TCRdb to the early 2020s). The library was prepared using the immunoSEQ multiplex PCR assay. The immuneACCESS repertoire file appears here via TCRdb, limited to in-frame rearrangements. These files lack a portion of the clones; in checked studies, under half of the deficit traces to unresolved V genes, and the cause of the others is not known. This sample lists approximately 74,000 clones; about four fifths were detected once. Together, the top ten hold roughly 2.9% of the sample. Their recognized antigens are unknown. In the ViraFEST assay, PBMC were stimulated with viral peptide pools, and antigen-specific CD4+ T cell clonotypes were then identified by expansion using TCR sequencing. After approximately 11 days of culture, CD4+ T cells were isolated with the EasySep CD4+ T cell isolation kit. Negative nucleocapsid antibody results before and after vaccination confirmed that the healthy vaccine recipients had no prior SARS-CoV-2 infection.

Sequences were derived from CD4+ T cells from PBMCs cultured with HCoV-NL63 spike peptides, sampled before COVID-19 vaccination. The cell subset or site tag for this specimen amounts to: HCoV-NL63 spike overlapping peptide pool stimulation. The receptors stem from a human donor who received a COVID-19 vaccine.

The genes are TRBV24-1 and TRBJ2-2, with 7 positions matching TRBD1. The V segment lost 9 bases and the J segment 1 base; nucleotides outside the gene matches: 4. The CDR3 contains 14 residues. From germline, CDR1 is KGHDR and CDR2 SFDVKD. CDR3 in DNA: TGTGCCACCCAACGGGACAGGAACACCGGGGAGCTGTTTTTT. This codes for CATQRDRNTGELFF.

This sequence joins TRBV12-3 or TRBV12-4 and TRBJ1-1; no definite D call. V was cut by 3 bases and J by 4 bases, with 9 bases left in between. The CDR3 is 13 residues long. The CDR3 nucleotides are TGTGCCAGCAGTTTGAACGGTGGCACTGAAGCTTTCTTT. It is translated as CASSLNGGTEAFF.

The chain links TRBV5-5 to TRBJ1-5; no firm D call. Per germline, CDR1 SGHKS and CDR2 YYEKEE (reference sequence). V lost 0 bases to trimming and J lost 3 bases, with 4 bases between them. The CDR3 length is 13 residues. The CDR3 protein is CASSLDLNQPQHF. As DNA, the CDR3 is TGTGCCAGCAGCTTGGACCTCAATCAGCCCCAGCATTTT.

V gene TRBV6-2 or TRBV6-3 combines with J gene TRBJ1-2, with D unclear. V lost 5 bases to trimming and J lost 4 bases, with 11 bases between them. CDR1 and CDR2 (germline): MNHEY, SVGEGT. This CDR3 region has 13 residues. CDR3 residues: CASSGIDSYGYTF. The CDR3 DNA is TGTGCCAGCAGTGGAATAGATTCCTATGGCTACACCTTC.

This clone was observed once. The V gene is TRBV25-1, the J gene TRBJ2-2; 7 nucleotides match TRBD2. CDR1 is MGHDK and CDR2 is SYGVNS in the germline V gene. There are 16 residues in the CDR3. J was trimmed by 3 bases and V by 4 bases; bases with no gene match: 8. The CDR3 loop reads CASSALSGEHTGELFF. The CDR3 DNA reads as TGTGCCAGCAGTGCCCTGAGCGGGGAGCACACCGGGGAGCTGTTTTTT.

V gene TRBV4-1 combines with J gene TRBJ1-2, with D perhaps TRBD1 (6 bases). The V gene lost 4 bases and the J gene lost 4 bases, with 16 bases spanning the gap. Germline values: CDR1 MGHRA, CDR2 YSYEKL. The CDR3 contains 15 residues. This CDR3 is CASSLGGAVLYGYTF. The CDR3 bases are TGCGCCAGCAGCCTTGGGGGGGCGGTCCTCTATGGCTACACCTTC.

CDR3 DNA sequence: TGTGCCAGCGCCTCCTATGCAGGGGGCGGAGAGCAGTACGTC. It is translated as CASASYAGGGEQYV. The chain links TRBV18 to TRBJ2-7; 8 bases agree with TRBD1. The junction had 13 bases not matched to a gene; V was cut back by 8 bases and J by 7 bases. This CDR3 is 14 amino acids long. Germline V gene data show CDR1 as KGHSH and CDR2 as LQKENI.

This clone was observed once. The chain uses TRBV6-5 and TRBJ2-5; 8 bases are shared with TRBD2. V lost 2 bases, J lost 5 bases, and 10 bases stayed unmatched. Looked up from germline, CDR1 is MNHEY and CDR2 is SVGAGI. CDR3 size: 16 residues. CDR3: CASSYNTGTSKETQYF. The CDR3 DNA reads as TGTGCCAGCAGTTACAATACGGGGACTAGTAAGGAGACCCAGTACTTC.

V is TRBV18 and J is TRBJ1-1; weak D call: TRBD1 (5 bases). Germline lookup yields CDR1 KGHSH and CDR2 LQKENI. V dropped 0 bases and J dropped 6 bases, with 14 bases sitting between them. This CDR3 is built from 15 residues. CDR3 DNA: TGTGCCAGCTCACCACCGACGGGGGAGAGGTCTGAAGCTTTCTTT. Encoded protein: CASSPPTGERSEAFF.

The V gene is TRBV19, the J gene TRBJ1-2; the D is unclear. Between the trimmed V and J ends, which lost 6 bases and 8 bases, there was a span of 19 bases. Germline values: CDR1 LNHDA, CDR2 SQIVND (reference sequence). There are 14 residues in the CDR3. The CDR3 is CASSKPPEGWGYTF. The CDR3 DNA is TGTGCCAGTAGCAAGCCCCCCGAGGGTTGGGGCTACACCTTC.

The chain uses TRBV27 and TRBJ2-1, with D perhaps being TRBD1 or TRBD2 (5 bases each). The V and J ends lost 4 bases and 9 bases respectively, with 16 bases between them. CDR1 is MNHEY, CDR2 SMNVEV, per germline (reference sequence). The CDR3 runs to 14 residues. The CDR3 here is CASSSSRDGGEQFF. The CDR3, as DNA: TGTGCCAGCAGTTCTTCACGAGATGGGGGTGAGCAGTTCTTC.

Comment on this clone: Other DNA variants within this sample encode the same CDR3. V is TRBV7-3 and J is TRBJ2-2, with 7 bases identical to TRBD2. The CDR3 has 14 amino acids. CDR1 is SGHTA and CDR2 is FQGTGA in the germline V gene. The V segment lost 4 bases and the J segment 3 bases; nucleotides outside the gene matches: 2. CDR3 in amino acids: CASSSGLYTGELFF. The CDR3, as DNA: TGTGCCAGCAGCTCGGGACTATACACCGGGGAGCTGTTTTTT.

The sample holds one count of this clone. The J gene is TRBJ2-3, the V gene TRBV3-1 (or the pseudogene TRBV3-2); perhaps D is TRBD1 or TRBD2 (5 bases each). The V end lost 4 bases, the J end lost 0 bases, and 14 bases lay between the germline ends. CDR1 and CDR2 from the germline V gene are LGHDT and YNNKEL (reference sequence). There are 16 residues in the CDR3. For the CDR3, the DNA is TGTGCCAGCAGCCCTAAGGGGAGAACTAGCACAGATACGCAGTATTTT. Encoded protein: CASSPKGRTSTDTQYF.